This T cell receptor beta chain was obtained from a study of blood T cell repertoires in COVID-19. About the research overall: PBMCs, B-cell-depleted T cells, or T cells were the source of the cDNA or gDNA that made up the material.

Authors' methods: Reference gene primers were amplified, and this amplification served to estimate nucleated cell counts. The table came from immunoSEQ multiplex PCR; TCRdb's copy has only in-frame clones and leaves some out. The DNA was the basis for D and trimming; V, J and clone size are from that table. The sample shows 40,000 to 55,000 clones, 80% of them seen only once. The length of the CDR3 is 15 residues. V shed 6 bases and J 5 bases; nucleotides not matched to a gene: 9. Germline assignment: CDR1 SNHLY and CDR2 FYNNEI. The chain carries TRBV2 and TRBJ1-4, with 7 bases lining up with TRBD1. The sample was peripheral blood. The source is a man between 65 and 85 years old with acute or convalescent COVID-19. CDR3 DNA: TGTGCCAGCAGCCGGACAGGAGCAATCAATGAAAAACTGTTTTTT. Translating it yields CASSRTGAINEKLFF.